What follows is one T cell receptor (beta chain) and its context. What it binds is unknown. The sample comes from a study of cytomegalovirus exposure and HLA in healthy donors. Study-wide findings and caveats: Cytomegalovirus status, reportedly, was diagnosed with high specificity and sensitivity by the classifier. Certain indistinguishable V segments, among them TRBV6-2 and TRBV6-3, were excluded.

With 60 Vbeta and 13 Jbeta primers, the PCR was carried out. Methods used by the authors: A later analysis tallied 80 million or so unique TCR beta chains, some 10 million of them shared. The repertoire was sequenced with immunoSEQ multiplex PCR; TCRdb's copy has only in-frame clones and lacks some. The DNA was the basis for D and trimming; V, J and clone size are from that table. The table lists around 160,000 clones, around 80% of them singletons, with roughly 7.1% in the top ten. This CDR3 region has 13 residues. Deletions cut 5 bases from V and 1 base from J, with 7 bases between. The germline V gene encodes CDR1 MNHNS and CDR2 SASEGT.

Sequenced input: PBMCs. V and J are TRBV6-1 and TRBJ2-3, with D unclear. The receptor was derived from a woman aged 40 to 55 in good health and CMV-seropositive. The CDR3 DNA sequence: TGTGCCAGCAGTTCAGTGCGCACAGATACGCAGTATTTT. This translates into CASSSVRTDTQYF.